This passage covers 4 T cell receptor beta chains from one sample sequenced in a study of control samples from healthy donors and cancer patients (dated by TCRdb to about 2020). The library was obtained by the immunoSEQ multiplex PCR assay. Sourced from immuneACCESS, this table was stored by TCRdb with only in-frame sequences that have V and J called. A share of the clones is absent; for the studies checked, an unresolved V gene accounts for under half, and the remainder has no known explanation. The sample table lists about 92,000 clones, 82% of them with a count of one. About 9.8% of the sample is held by the ten biggest clonotypes. Material for sequencing was blood. Receptors were obtained from a woman aged 60 to 75 in good health.

This clone is a singleton in its sample. J is TRBJ2-5 and V is TRBV7-9; TRBD2 agrees at 9 bases. The J segment lost 2 bases and the V segment lost 7 bases, leaving 8 bases of the junction unmatched. CDR1 is SEHNR and CDR2 is FQNEAQ in the germline V gene (reference sequence). There are 15 residues in the CDR3. The CDR3 here is CASTYLSGGQETQYF. The DNA of the CDR3 is TGTGCCAGCACATATTTAAGCGGGGGGCAAGAGACCCAGTACTTC.

The chain joins TRBV7-9 to TRBJ2-7; no reliable D call. Looked up from germline, CDR1 is SEHNR and CDR2 is FQNEAQ (reference sequence). There are 13 residues in the CDR3. Trimming left V 4 bases short and J 7 bases short, with 14 bases between. The CDR3 is CASSSFVEGEQYF. For the CDR3, the DNA is TGTGCCAGCAGCTCATTTGTGGAAGGGGAGCAGTACTTC.

The chain links TRBV11-3 to TRBJ2-7; the match to TRBD2 covers 7 bases. The CDR3 is 16 residues long. Germline CDR1 is SGHNT and CDR2 is YENEEA. J lost 3 bases, V lost 1 base, and 9 bases had no gene match. As DNA, the CDR3 is TGTGCCAGCAGCTTAGGAGAGGTCGGGGGGATCTACGAGCAGTACTTC. It specifies CASSLGEVGGIYEQYF.

CDR3 nucleotides: TGTGCCATCTCAGGGTCTGGCTACGAGCAGTACTTC. Translation: CAISGSGYEQYF. The rearrangement joins TRBV10-3 to TRBJ2-7; possible D gene TRBD1, 5 bases. This CDR3 contains 12 residues. V was trimmed by 8 bases and J by 3 bases, leaving 11 bases between them. The germline V gene has CDR1 ENHRY and CDR2 SYGVKD.